These T cell receptor beta chains were read from a single sample in a study of cytomegalovirus exposure and HLA in healthy donors. Assay used: immunoSEQ multiplex PCR; TCRdb lists only in-frame clones, some missing. The sample includes 150,000 to 200,000 clones. What was sequenced was PBMCs. These receptors all stem from a man between 25 and 39 years old in good health and CMV-seronegative. The conserved cysteine and the conserved F or W are not part of the CDR3 here.

j_call: TRBJ2-1
v_call: TRBV27
cdr3_aa: ASSSSGGEQF

j_call: TRBJ2-5
v_call: TRBV7-9
cdr3_aa: ASSFGGGQETQY

j_call: TRBJ2-3
v_call: TRBV18
cdr3_aa: ASSPPKGLTDTQY

j_call: TRBJ2-7
v_call: TRBV11-2
cdr3_aa: ASSFAARAGIYEQY

j_call: TRBJ1-1
v_call: TRBV6-5
cdr3_aa: ASSYGEMNTEAF

j_call: TRBJ1-2
v_call: TRBV7-9
cdr3_aa: ASSLGQGGYGYT

j_call: TRBJ1-4
v_call: TRBV21-1
cdr3_aa: ASSYGGTNEKLF

j_call: TRBJ2-7
v_call: TRBV28
cdr3_aa: ASGGTTSREQY

j_call: TRBJ2-1
v_call: TRBV7-7
cdr3_aa: ASSPSFSAGGPAHNEQF

j_call: TRBJ2-7
v_call: TRBV7-8
cdr3_aa: ASSRTVTPYEQY

j_call: TRBJ1-6
v_call: TRBV5-1
cdr3_aa: ASSLGFPGTGSSPLH

j_call: TRBJ2-5
v_call: TRBV5-1
cdr3_aa: ASSFEETQY

j_call: TRBJ2-7
v_call: TRBV9
cdr3_aa: ASSVGPQGGYEQY

j_call: TRBJ2-1
v_call: TRBV27
cdr3_aa: ASSLLGTGANEQF

j_call: TRBJ2-7
v_call: TRBV5-6
cdr3_aa: ASGRRGSTYEQY

j_call: TRBJ2-2
v_call: TRBV5-1
cdr3_aa: ASSLDLGTGTVLF

j_call: TRBJ1-3
v_call: TRBV7-2
cdr3_aa: ATARDRAGNTIY

j_call: TRBJ2-3
v_call: TRBV4-3
cdr3_aa: ASSPQGLAAADTQY

j_call: TRBJ1-3
v_call: TRBV10-3
cdr3_aa: AISESWTGALGNTIY

j_call: TRBJ1-2
v_call: TRBV5-1
cdr3_aa: ASSLWGQGTNYGYT

j_call: -
v_call: TRBV4-2
cdr3_aa: ASSQDTRGAYEQY

j_call: TRBJ1-2
v_call: TRBV19
cdr3_aa: ASRTGHPWVGYT

j_call: TRBJ2-5
v_call: TRBV7-9
cdr3_aa: ASTHRLGLTETQY

j_call: TRBJ2-2
v_call: TRBV5-4
cdr3_aa: ASSSGTGVLNTGELF

j_call: TRBJ1-4
v_call: TRBV28
cdr3_aa: ASSTLTGLGEKLF

j_call: TRBJ2-2
v_call: TRBV2
cdr3_aa: ASTGGADGTGELF

j_call: TRBJ1-1
v_call: TRBV19
cdr3_aa: ASSIGFGQSEAF

j_call: TRBJ2-1
v_call: TRBV29-1
cdr3_aa: SVRTSSSGEQF

j_call: TRBJ2-1
v_call: TRBV10-1
cdr3_aa: ASSEVGEANEQF

j_call: TRBJ2-2
v_call: TRBV5-1
cdr3_aa: ASSLNSGGLSTGELF

j_call: TRBJ2-2
v_call: TRBV6-5
cdr3_aa: ASRRQGTGELF

j_call: TRBJ1-3
v_call: TRBV6-5
cdr3_aa: ASRNSDLGNTIY

j_call: TRBJ2-2
v_call: TRBV28
cdr3_aa: ASSLPGQLYTGELF

j_call: TRBJ1-6
v_call: TRBV11-3
cdr3_aa: ASSERWGTGQSPLH

j_call: TRBJ2-1
v_call: TRBV19
cdr3_aa: ASSITGADYNEQF

j_call: TRBJ1-2
v_call: TRBV30
cdr3_aa: AWSVLGGAEGYT

j_call: TRBJ1-1
v_call: TRBV5-1
cdr3_aa: ASSLEGLRTEAF

j_call: TRBJ1-2
v_call: TRBV27
cdr3_aa: ASRSTGGSYGYT

j_call: TRBJ1-2
v_call: TRBV21-1
cdr3_aa: ASSKVTGSYGYT

j_call: TRBJ1-1
v_call: TRBV28
cdr3_aa: ASSFPGWYTEAF

j_call: TRBJ2-3
v_call: TRBV7-3
cdr3_aa: ASSPAPRGTQY

j_call: TRBJ2-5
v_call: TRBV18
cdr3_aa: ASLPDRGETQY

j_call: TRBJ2-1
v_call: TRBV5-1
cdr3_aa: ASSLEAGALYNEQF

j_call: TRBJ2-7
v_call: TRBV5-1
cdr3_aa: ASSLRAGGVYEQY

j_call: TRBJ2-3
v_call: TRBV5-6
cdr3_aa: ASSLVFPGGTDTQY

j_call: TRBJ2-6
v_call: TRBV30
cdr3_aa: AWIGGLITPSSGANVLT

j_call: TRBJ1-2
v_call: TRBV19
cdr3_aa: ASSIVQGTYGYT

j_call: TRBJ1-2
v_call: TRBV11-2
cdr3_aa: ASSLAGQGASDGYT

j_call: TRBJ2-3
v_call: TRBV2
cdr3_aa: ASRIQSLSTDTQY

j_call: TRBJ1-1
v_call: TRBV19
cdr3_aa: ASLHRTGWITEAF